One TCR beta chain is described in this entry. V lost 5 bases to trimming and J lost 4 bases; unmatched junction nucleotides: 7. The CDR3 contains 15 residues. Per germline, CDR1 LGHDT and CDR2 YNNKEL (reference sequence). The sample is drawn from a study of blood T cell repertoires in COVID-19. Study-level information: Sites in the United States, Italy and Spain provided acute and convalescent COVID-19 samples.

The repertoire was sequenced with immunoSEQ multiplex PCR; TCRdb's copy has only in-frame clones and lacks some. This repertoire shows 150,000 to 200,000 clones, 90% found once; its top ten account for 0.5% to 0.75%. Sequencing used peripheral blood. The chain couples TRBV3-1 (or the pseudogene TRBV3-2) to TRBJ1-1, with 10 bases identical to TRBD1. The source is a man aged 45-60 years with acute or convalescent COVID-19. CDR3 DNA: TGTGCCAGCAGCGGCCGGGACAGGGGTTTCACTGAAGCTTTCTTT. Translated: CASSGRDRGFTEAFF.